This T cell receptor (beta chain) stems from a study of blood T cell repertoires in COVID-19. Study at large: Material from acute and convalescent COVID-19 was sourced from the United States, Italy and Spain. T cells, B-cell-depleted T cells, or PBMCs supplied cDNA or gDNA.

CDR3 length: 13 residues. V was clipped by 2 bases and J by 9 bases, with 11 bases between them. Germline CDR1 reads MNHNS; CDR2 reads SASEGT. Per the authors' pipeline: Estimated nucleated cell counts came from reference gene primer amplification. Measured with immunoSEQ multiplex PCR; TCRdb has only the in-frame clones, and not every one. Clone size and V and J calls were adopted from that table, with D and trimming inferred from the DNA. The sample shows 99,000 or so clones, around 88% of them seen only once. Followed over time, Seattle patients had been enrolled while infection was active. The V and J genes are TRBV6-1 and TRBJ2-1; TRBD1 is a possible D gene (5 bases). This clonotype was sampled from a man between 50 and 59 years old with COVID-19, enrolled during active disease. The sample comprised peripheral blood. The CDR3 bases are TGTGCCAGCAGTGAAACCAGGGCGACTGAGCAGTTCTTC. Its protein product is CASSETRATEQFF.